These 2 T cell receptor beta chains came from one sample sequenced in a study of T-cell memory formation after mild COVID-19. TCRdb independently ran MiXCR on the 5' RACE reads; one entry per CDR3 protein. Here the sample spans 350,000 to 400,000 distinct CDR3 sequences, under 25% being singletons. The sequenced sample consisted of PBMCs or a T cell subset sorted from them (not recorded which). Source of these receptors: an adult woman who had mild COVID-19 (a few samples of this study predate the infection). Cell type and time point are not known.

The chain joins TRBV15 to TRBJ2-5; no clear D. Germline V gives CDR1 LNHNV, CDR2 YYDKDF (reference sequence). CDR3 size: 16 residues. Trimming cost V 0 bases and J 3 bases, with 14 bases left between them. Here the CDR3 reads CATSRDGTAKKETQYF. CDR3 nucleotide sequence: TGTGCCACCAGCAGAGATGGAACAGCGAAGAAAGAGACCCAGTACTTC.

There are a few counts of this clonotype. This chain joins TRBV15 and TRBJ1-2; unclear D gene. CDR3 length: 14 residues. CDR1 LNHNV and CDR2 YYDKDF come from the germline V gene (reference sequence). V was clipped by 0 bases and J by 4 bases, with 9 bases between them. The DNA for the CDR3 is TGTGCCACCAGCAGAGATTACATAGGCTATGGCTACACCTTC. Its translation is CATSRDYIGYGYTF.